A selection of T cell receptor beta chains follows, all from one sample in a study of T-cell reconstitution after alpha-beta-depleted transplantation in children. From the PCR reads, TCRdb called clonotypes with MiXCR, one entry per CDR3 protein. The sample records about 400,000 distinct CDR3 sequences, 15% to 20% being singletons. The specimen comprised PBMCs, mostly from graft donor cells, sampled 360 days after TCRalphabeta/CD19-depleted stem cell transplant. The source is a boy under two years old who had a stem cell transplant for Wiskott-Aldrich syndrome, so the T cells may come from the graft donor. Both conserved end residues are part of each CDR3. The order of the fields is CDR3 protein, V gene, J gene, D gene, clone size. A D gene is named only where the DNA matches it firmly. Rows may omit the clone size; those that give it use once, few, many or a size class.

cdr3_aa: CASKEQGGETQYF
v_call: TRBV5-1
j_call: TRBJ2-5
d_call: NA
clone_size: few

cdr3_aa: CASSSGISNQPQHF
v_call: TRBV12-3/TRBV12-4
j_call: TRBJ1-5
d_call: NA
clone_size: few

cdr3_aa: CAISERRETYEQYF
v_call: TRBV10-3
j_call: TRBJ2-7
d_call: TRBD2
clone_size: NA

cdr3_aa: CASSFAQGQTEAFF
v_call: TRBV5-6
j_call: TRBJ1-1
d_call: NA
clone_size: few

cdr3_aa: CASRTLNGANVLTF
v_call: TRBV19
j_call: TRBJ2-6
d_call: NA
clone_size: few

cdr3_aa: CSARDVGGLAGGSSYNEQFF
v_call: TRBV20-1
j_call: TRBJ2-1
d_call: TRBD2
clone_size: few

cdr3_aa: CASSLKIGAVRETQYF
v_call: TRBV7-2
j_call: TRBJ2-5
d_call: NA
clone_size: few

cdr3_aa: CASSQTPLSYEQYF
v_call: TRBV4-3
j_call: TRBJ2-7
d_call: NA
clone_size: few

cdr3_aa: CASSLDQGMYSNQPQHF
v_call: TRBV7-6
j_call: TRBJ1-5
d_call: NA
clone_size: few

cdr3_aa: CASSLVNGLETQYF
v_call: TRBV7-2
j_call: TRBJ2-5
d_call: NA
clone_size: few

cdr3_aa: CASSFGLATNEKLFF
v_call: TRBV6-5
j_call: TRBJ1-4
d_call: NA
clone_size: few

cdr3_aa: CASSLRGWIGEKLFF
v_call: TRBV7-8
j_call: TRBJ1-4
d_call: NA
clone_size: few

cdr3_aa: CASSPRVGLNEQFF
v_call: TRBV5-1
j_call: TRBJ2-1
d_call: NA
clone_size: few

cdr3_aa: CASTRSLNTGELFF
v_call: TRBV6-2/TRBV6-3
j_call: TRBJ2-2
d_call: NA
clone_size: NA

cdr3_aa: CASSHTSYEQYF
v_call: TRBV3-1
j_call: TRBJ2-7
d_call: NA
clone_size: NA

cdr3_aa: CSARGQFYSYEQYF
v_call: TRBV20-1
j_call: TRBJ2-7
d_call: TRBD1
clone_size: NA

cdr3_aa: CASSLENSATDTQYF
v_call: TRBV12-3/TRBV12-4
j_call: TRBJ2-3
d_call: NA
clone_size: NA

cdr3_aa: CATRGRAFGTDTQYF
v_call: TRBV24-1
j_call: TRBJ2-3
d_call: NA
clone_size: NA

cdr3_aa: CASSADSAVPYEQYF
v_call: TRBV5-1
j_call: TRBJ2-7
d_call: NA
clone_size: NA

cdr3_aa: CASSKYINTGELFF
v_call: TRBV7-2
j_call: TRBJ2-2
d_call: NA
clone_size: NA

cdr3_aa: CASSPWTGAGELFF
v_call: TRBV7-7
j_call: TRBJ2-2
d_call: TRBD1
clone_size: NA

cdr3_aa: CSARDTRGSYYEQYF
v_call: TRBV20-1
j_call: TRBJ2-7
d_call: NA
clone_size: few

cdr3_aa: CSGGRSNTGELFF
v_call: TRBV29-1
j_call: TRBJ2-2
d_call: NA
clone_size: NA

cdr3_aa: CASSRDTYYGYTF
v_call: TRBV4-1
j_call: TRBJ1-2
d_call: NA
clone_size: NA

cdr3_aa: CSARGSSEQFF
v_call: TRBV20-1
j_call: TRBJ2-1
d_call: NA
clone_size: NA

cdr3_aa: CASSQIEATTDTQYF
v_call: TRBV12-3/TRBV12-4
j_call: TRBJ2-3
d_call: NA
clone_size: NA

cdr3_aa: CSVGGTDTQYF
v_call: TRBV29-1
j_call: TRBJ2-3
d_call: NA
clone_size: many